This T cell receptor (beta chain) was sequenced for a study of T cell changes during pregnancy in multiple sclerosis. Profiling relied on immunoSEQ multiplex PCR, and the TCRdb table lists in-frame clones only, not all of them. Of fewer than 50,000 clones in the sample, roughly 90% were seen once. This specimen was CD8+ T cells from peripheral blood mononuclear cells, taken in the third trimester of pregnancy. The TCR originated in a female donor with multiple sclerosis, enrolled in a pregnancy study.

For the CDR3, the DNA is TGCGCCAGCAGCCAAGGGAGGTCCACAGATACGCAGTATTTT. Encoded protein: CASSQGRSTDTQYF. J is TRBJ2-3 and V is TRBV4-1; the D gene is possibly TRBD2 (5 bases). The V gene's germline CDR1 is MGHRA and CDR2 YSYEKL. This CDR3 comprises 14 residues. Trimming took 1 base from V and 2 from J, leaving 7 bases between them.